The clone carrying this T cell receptor (beta chain) was counted ten times or more. The antigen remains unidentified. From RNA transcripts, TCR beta CDR3 regions were amplified. The HTBI primer set drove a first-round RT-PCR of the TCR CDR3. Using its own MiXCR run on the multiplex PCR reads, TCRdb lists one record per CDR3 protein. The data show 550,000 to 850,000 distinct CDR3 sequences, 15% to 20% seen once. The sample belongs to a study of T cells in Graves' hyperthyroidism and ophthalmopathy. Study results and caveats: Ophthalmopathy was told apart from stable hyperthyroidism by a 13 V-J model. Before onset, by a median of about six months, the model predicted ophthalmopathy.

V lost 1 base and J lost 4, with 7 bases in between. The CDR3 is made up of 13 amino acids. CDR1 SGHDN and CDR2 FVKESK come from the germline V gene. Sequences were obtained from blood. The sequence was obtained from a woman between 50 and 59 years old with Graves' hyperthyroidism that later progressed to Graves' ophthalmopathy. The chain has TRBV14 and TRBJ1-2; D is possibly TRBD1 (5 bases). The CDR3 DNA reads as TGTGCCAGCAGCCAAGGCGGGGGCTATGGCTACACCTTC. Protein: CASSQGGGYGYTF.